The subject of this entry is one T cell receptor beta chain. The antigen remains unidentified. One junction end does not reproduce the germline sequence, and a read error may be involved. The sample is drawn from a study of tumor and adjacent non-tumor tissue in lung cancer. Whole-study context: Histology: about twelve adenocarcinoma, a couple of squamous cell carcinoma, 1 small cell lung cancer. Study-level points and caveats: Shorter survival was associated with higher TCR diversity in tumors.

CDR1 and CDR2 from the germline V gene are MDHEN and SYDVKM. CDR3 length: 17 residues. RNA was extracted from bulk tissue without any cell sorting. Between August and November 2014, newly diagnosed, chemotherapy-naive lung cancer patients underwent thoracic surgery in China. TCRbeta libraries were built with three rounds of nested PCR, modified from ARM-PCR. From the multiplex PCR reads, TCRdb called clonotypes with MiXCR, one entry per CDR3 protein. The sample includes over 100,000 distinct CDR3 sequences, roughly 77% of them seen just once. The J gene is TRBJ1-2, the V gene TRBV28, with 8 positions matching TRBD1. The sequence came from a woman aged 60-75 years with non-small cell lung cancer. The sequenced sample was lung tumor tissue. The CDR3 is CAISLQGVDRNHYGYTF. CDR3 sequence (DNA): TGTGCCATCAGTTTACAGGGGGTTGACCGGAACCACTATGGCTACACCTTC.